Each of the 5 T cell receptor beta chains below was sequenced from the same sample in a study of cytomegalovirus exposure and HLA in healthy donors. The PCR used 60 Vbeta and 13 Jbeta primers. Assay used: immunoSEQ multiplex PCR; TCRdb lists only in-frame clones, some missing. The sample lists around 130,000 clones, about two thirds occurring once. Source material: PBMCs. The source of these receptors is a human donor in good health.

The J gene is TRBJ2-2, the V gene TRBV5-1, with D possibly TRBD1 on 6 matching bases. This CDR3 contains 14 residues. With 4 bases removed from V and 5 bases from J, the gap between germline ends came to 12 bases. CDR1 is SGHRS, CDR2 YFSETQ, per germline. CDR3 sequence reads: CASSGRGGTGELFF. DNA for the CDR3: TGCGCCAGCAGCGGGAGAGGGGGTACCGGGGAGCTGTTTTTT.

V gene TRBV7-7 combines with J gene TRBJ2-3, with D perhaps matching TRBD2 (5 bases). Looked up from germline, CDR1 is SSHAT and CDR2 is FNYEAQ (reference sequence). The V end was cut by 5 bases, the J end by 3 bases, with 15 bases between. The CDR3 is 15 residues long. In nucleotides, the CDR3 is TGTGCCAGCAGCCGTGGGCGGGCTACGACAGATACGCAGTATTTT. Protein sequence: CASSRGRATTDTQYF.

The sample holds a few counts of this clone. The chain joins TRBV7-9 to TRBJ2-7, with a weak D call TRBD1 (5 bases). The CDR3 contains 15 residues. V lost 5 bases to trimming and J lost 2 bases, with 16 bases between them. Germline V gene lookup returns CDR1 SEHNR and CDR2 FQNEAQ (reference sequence). CDR3 coding DNA: TGTGCCAGCAGCCCAGAAAGGACATGGGCCTACGAGCAGTACTTC. The encoded protein is CASSPERTWAYEQYF.

The chain employs TRBV4-1 and TRBJ1-2; perhaps TRBD1 as D (5 bases). From germline, CDR1 is MGHRA and CDR2 YSYEKL. The CDR3 has 15 amino acids. The V and J ends lost 3 bases and 4 bases respectively, with 15 bases between them. In DNA, the CDR3 is TGCGCCAGCAGCCAGGGGACGGGGGGGTTCTATGGCTACACCTTC. This sequence encodes CASSQGTGGFYGYTF.

This chain connects TRBV7-2 to TRBJ1-4; 10 bases are a match to TRBD1. V lost 3 bases to trimming and J lost 7 bases; unmatched junction nucleotides: 5. CDR1 is SGHTA, CDR2 FQGNSA, per germline. This CDR3 contains 15 residues. CDR3: CASSFDRGRGEKLFF. In DNA, the CDR3 is TGTGCCAGCAGCTTTGACAGGGGGCGAGGTGAAAAACTGTTTTTT.